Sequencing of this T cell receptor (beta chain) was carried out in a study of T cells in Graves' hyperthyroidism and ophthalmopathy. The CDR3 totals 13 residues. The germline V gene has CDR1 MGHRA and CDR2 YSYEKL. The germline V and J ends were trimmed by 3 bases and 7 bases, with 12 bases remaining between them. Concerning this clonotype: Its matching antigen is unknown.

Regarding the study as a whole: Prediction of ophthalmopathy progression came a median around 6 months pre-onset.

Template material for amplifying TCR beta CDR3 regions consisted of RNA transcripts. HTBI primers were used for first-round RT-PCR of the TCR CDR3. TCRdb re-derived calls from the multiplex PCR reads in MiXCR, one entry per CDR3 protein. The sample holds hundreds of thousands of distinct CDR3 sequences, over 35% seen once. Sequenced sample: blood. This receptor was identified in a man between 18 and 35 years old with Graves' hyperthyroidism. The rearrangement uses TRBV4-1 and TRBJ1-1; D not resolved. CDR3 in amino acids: CASSHLFGNEAFF. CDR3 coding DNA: TGCGCCAGCAGCCACCTCTTCGGGAATGAAGCTTTCTTT.